Each of the 29 T cell receptor beta chains below was sequenced from the same sample in a study of monozygotic twins with inflammatory bowel disease. TCRdb derives one entry per CDR3 protein from the 5' RACE reads, leaving out DNA. This sample's table has fewer than 350,000 distinct CDR3 sequences. Material for sequencing was blood. These receptors were obtained from a human donor with ulcerative colitis or Crohn's disease, or a healthy co-twin of an affected twin (not recorded which).

The chain employs TRBV2 and TRBJ1-2; there is no DNA to check the TCRdb D call of TRBD1. CDR3 length: 14 residues. Germline loops: CDR1 SNHLY, CDR2 FYNNEI. CDR3 amino acids: CASKRTGGEYGYTF.

CDR3: CASSQWESSYEQYF. V gene TRBV4-1 combines with J gene TRBJ2-7. The CDR3 covers 14 residues. Germline V gene sequence: CDR1 MGHRA, CDR2 YSYEKL.

The V and J genes are TRBV5-1 and TRBJ1-5; TCRdb lists TRBD1, though no DNA is available to test this call. Germline CDR1 SGHRS, CDR2 YFSETQ. The CDR3 has 14 residues. The CDR3 reads CASSLQGDNQPQHF.

The CDR3 loop reads CASSPSLTGAYEQYF. The chain couples TRBV19 to TRBJ2-7; the D call from TCRdb, TRBD1, cannot be confirmed without DNA. This CDR3 spans 15 amino acids. Germline V gives CDR1 LNHDA, CDR2 SQIVND (reference sequence).

The V gene is TRBV27, the J gene TRBJ2-1; TCRdb's assignment of TRBD1 cannot be checked, as there is no DNA. Germline CDR1 reads MNHEY; CDR2 reads SMNVEV (reference sequence). The CDR3 has 15 residues. The CDR3 protein is CASSPLAYSLDEQFF.

The V call is TRBV20-1, the J call TRBJ2-3; TCRdb names TRBD1, which stays unverified in the absence of DNA. Looked up from germline, CDR1 is DFQATT and CDR2 is SNEGSKA (reference sequence). This CDR3 has 17 residues. The CDR3 here is CSASQNPGGWGPDTQYF.

The CDR3 here is CANSRQGAVTEAFF. This chain uses TRBV12-3 or TRBV12-4 with TRBJ1-1; the TRBD1 assignment by TCRdb is unverifiable without DNA. The CDR3 totals 14 residues.

This sequence joins TRBV19 and TRBJ1-2; TCRdb designates TRBD1, a call that cannot be tested without DNA. CDR3 length: 13 amino acids. Germline V CDR1 and CDR2: LNHDA, SQIVND (reference sequence). The CDR3 sequence: CASTPRQGSGYTF.

The rearrangement joins TRBV30 to TRBJ1-2; TCRdb designates TRBD1, a call that cannot be tested without DNA. The CDR3 runs 14 residues. CDR1 and CDR2 (germline): GTSNPN, SVGIG (reference sequence). CDR3 residues: CAWSVPAGAYGYTF.

The chain combines TRBV5-1 with TRBJ1-1; the TRBD1 assignment by TCRdb is unverifiable without DNA. This CDR3 comprises 16 residues. CDR1 SGHRS and CDR2 YFSETQ come from the germline V gene. The CDR3 here is CASRRPGQGLHTEAFF.

The J gene is TRBJ2-7, the V gene TRBV28; without DNA, the TCRdb call of TRBD1 cannot be checked. Germline lookup yields CDR1 MDHEN and CDR2 SYDVKM. The CDR3 runs to 14 residues. The CDR3 sequence: CASSFGTGGDEQYF.

V usage is TRBV12-3 or TRBV12-4 and J usage is TRBJ1-2; TCRdb picks TRBD1, but there is no DNA to check that call. There are 12 residues in the CDR3. This chain's CDR3 is CASGGRQVYYTF.

The rearrangement uses TRBV20-1 and TRBJ2-3; TCRdb's assignment of TRBD1 cannot be checked, as there is no DNA. CDR1 is DFQATT and CDR2 is SNEGSKA in the germline V gene (reference sequence). CDR3 length: 15 residues. The CDR3 protein is CSAKDGRGYTDTQYF.

V is TRBV6-2 or TRBV6-3 and J is TRBJ1-1. The CDR3 covers 14 residues. Per the germline V gene, CDR1 is MNHEY and CDR2 is SVGEGT. CDR3 amino acids: CASSYGSSGTEAFF.

This chain connects TRBV2 to TRBJ2-1; the D call of TRBD2 rests on TCRdb alone, since no DNA is present to check it. CDR1 and CDR2 (germline): SNHLY, FYNNEI. The CDR3 extends over 15 amino acids. CDR3 in amino acids: CASSELAASYNEQFF.

J is TRBJ1-4 and V is TRBV27. Per the germline V gene, CDR1 is MNHEY and CDR2 is SMNVEV (reference sequence). The CDR3 runs 13 residues. CDR3 loop: CASRASLNEKLFF.

The chain couples TRBV20-1 to TRBJ2-3; TCRdb returns TRBD1, unconfirmable since there is no DNA. Germline CDR1 DFQATT, CDR2 SNEGSKA (reference sequence). The CDR3 runs 12 residues. CDR3 region: CSAPDRVDTQYF.

The chain uses TRBV28 and TRBJ2-7. The V gene's germline CDR1 is MDHEN and CDR2 SYDVKM. The CDR3 loop spans 12 amino acids. The CDR3 sequence: CASNGGVYEQYF.

The chain carries TRBV3-1 and TRBJ2-3; TCRdb designates TRBD2, a call that cannot be tested without DNA. Germline CDR1 LGHDT, CDR2 YNNKEL (reference sequence). The CDR3 is made up of 14 amino acids. CDR3: CATRTSGRGDTQYF.

This chain links TRBV5-1 with TRBJ1-2; the D call from TCRdb, TRBD1, cannot be confirmed without DNA. There are 14 residues in the CDR3. Germline lookup yields CDR1 SGHRS and CDR2 YFSETQ. The CDR3 loop reads CASSRDANPDGYTF.

The rearrangement uses TRBV3-1 and TRBJ2-1; TCRdb gives TRBD1 as the D gene, but with no DNA this cannot be confirmed. Germline loops: CDR1 LGHDT, CDR2 YNNKEL (reference sequence). The CDR3 is 15 amino acids. CDR3 residues: CASSQDNRGGNEQFF.

CDR3 protein: CASSRRGTDLYLGTEAFF. The chain employs TRBV12-3 or TRBV12-4 and TRBJ1-1. The CDR3 is 18 residues long.

This chain connects TRBV9 to TRBJ2-7. The CDR3 is 14 residues long. Looked up from germline, CDR1 is SGDLS and CDR2 is YYNGEE. The CDR3 region is CASSVTGNSYEQYF.

The gene calls are TRBV5-4 and TRBJ2-5; with no DNA, the TCRdb D assignment of TRBD1 cannot be verified. CDR3 length equals 14 residues. The V gene's germline CDR1 is SGHNT and CDR2 YYREEE (reference sequence). The CDR3 spells CASSTGQIQETQYF.

The chain joins TRBV6-1 to TRBJ1-1; the D call from TCRdb, TRBD1, cannot be confirmed without DNA. The CDR3 contains 15 residues. The germline gives CDR1 MNHNS, CDR2 SASEGT. The CDR3 spells CASSKSTGRSTEAFF.

The V gene is TRBV6-5, the J gene TRBJ2-7; TCRdb picks TRBD1, but there is no DNA to check that call. Per germline, CDR1 MNHEY and CDR2 SVGAGI. CDR3 length equals 13 residues. The CDR3 sequence is CASSRTGEDEQYF.

The V and J genes are TRBV20-1 and TRBJ2-3; TCRdb gives TRBD1 as the D gene, but with no DNA this cannot be confirmed. Per germline, CDR1 DFQATT and CDR2 SNEGSKA (reference sequence). The CDR3 sequence is 15 residues long. CDR3 sequence: CSAREARGATDTQYF.

The V gene is TRBV3-1, the J gene TRBJ1-3. This CDR3 comprises 17 residues. Germline V gives CDR1 LGHDT, CDR2 YNNKEL (reference sequence). This CDR3 reads CASSQRTARGSGNTIYF.

This rearrangement joins TRBV5-1 to TRBJ2-3; with no DNA, the TCRdb D assignment of TRBD2 cannot be verified. The length of the CDR3 is 17 residues. The germline V gene encodes CDR1 SGHRS and CDR2 YFSETQ. This CDR3 reads CASSPEGTSGWTDTQYF.